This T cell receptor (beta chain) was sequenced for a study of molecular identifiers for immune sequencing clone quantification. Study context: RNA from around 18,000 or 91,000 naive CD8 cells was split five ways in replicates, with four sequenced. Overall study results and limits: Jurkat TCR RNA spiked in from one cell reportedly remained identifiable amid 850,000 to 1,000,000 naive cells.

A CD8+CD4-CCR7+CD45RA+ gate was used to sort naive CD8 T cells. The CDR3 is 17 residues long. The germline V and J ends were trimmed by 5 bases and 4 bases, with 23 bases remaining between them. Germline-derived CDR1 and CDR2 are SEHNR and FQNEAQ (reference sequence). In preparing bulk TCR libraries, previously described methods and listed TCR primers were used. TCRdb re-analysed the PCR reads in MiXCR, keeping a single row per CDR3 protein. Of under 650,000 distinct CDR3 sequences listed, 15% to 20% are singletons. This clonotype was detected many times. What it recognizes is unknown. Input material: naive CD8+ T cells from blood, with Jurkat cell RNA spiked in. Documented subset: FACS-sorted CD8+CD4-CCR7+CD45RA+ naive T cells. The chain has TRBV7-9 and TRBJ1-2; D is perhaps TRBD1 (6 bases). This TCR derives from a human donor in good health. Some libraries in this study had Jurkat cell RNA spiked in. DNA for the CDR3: TGTGCCAGCAGCCTAACCGGGGGCGGGGAACGGGTCTATGGCTACACCTTC. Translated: CASSLTGGGERVYGYTF.